A selection of T cell receptor beta chains follows, all from one sample in a study of T-cell memory formation after mild COVID-19. TCRdb reprocessed the 5' RACE reads via MiXCR and lists one record per CDR3 protein. The table lists around 200,000 distinct CDR3 sequences, roughly 23% of them singletons. Sample: PBMCs or a T cell subset sorted from them (not recorded which). These receptors were collected from an adult woman who had mild COVID-19 (a few samples of this study predate the infection). Cell type and time point are not known. Both conserved end residues are part of each CDR3. A D gene is named only where the DNA matches it firmly. Expanded clones get a size class; other rows say once, few or many, or leave the size out.

few,TRBJ1-6,TRBV7-9,TRBD1,TGTGCCAGCAGCTTAGCGCTACAGGGGGCAATCCCCCTCCACTTT,CASSLALQGAIPLHF
few,TRBJ2-7,TRBV19,TRBD1,TGTGCCAGTAGTGCCTCCGGGACAGGGGCCGCCTACGAGCAGTACTTC,CASSASGTGAAYEQYF
few,TRBJ1-1,TRBV4-1,TRBD1,TGCGCCAGCAGCCAGACAGGGGGGTCTGAAGCTTTCTTT,CASSQTGGSEAFF
.,TRBJ1-2,TRBV13,TRBD1,TGTGCCAGCACCACCGGACAGGGAGGCTATGGCTACACCTTC,CASTTGQGGYGYTF
.,TRBJ1-1,TRBV25-1,.,TGTGCCAGCAGTACCGGGGCGACTGAAGCTTTCTTT,CASSTGATEAFF
.,TRBJ1-1,TRBV5-1,TRBD1,TGCGCCAGCAGCTCACAGGGGGGTACTGAAGCTTTCTTT,CASSSQGGTEAFF
few,TRBJ2-3,TRBV27,TRBD1,TGTGCCAGCAGTTTATCTTCAGGGGGCGCGACAGATACGCAGTATTTT,CASSLSSGGATDTQYF
few,TRBJ1-2,TRBV30,.,TGTGCCTGGAAAATGACAGAGGGAGTATGGAACTATGGCTACACCTTC,CAWKMTEGVWNYGYTF
.,TRBJ2-7,TRBV7-3,TRBD1,TGTGCCAGCAGCGCGGGACAGGGCTCTTCCGAGCAGTACTTC,CASSAGQGSSEQYF
.,TRBJ2-2,TRBV9,.,TGTGCCAGCAGCACCAGGGGCACCGGGGAGCTGTTTTTT,CASSTRGTGELFF
many,TRBJ1-6,TRBV2,TRBD1,TGTGCCAGCAGTAGGGACAGTAATTCACCCCTCCACTTT,CASSRDSNSPLHF
.,TRBJ2-2,TRBV6-1,.,TGTGCCAGCAGTGAAGCGCTTGACAGCGGCCGGGAGCTGTTTTTT,CASSEALDSGRELFF
few,TRBJ2-2,TRBV7-9,.,TGTGCCAGCAGCCCGGAGGGGAGACAGGGGGAGCTGTTTTTT,CASSPEGRQGELFF
.,TRBJ2-3,TRBV19,.,TGTGCCAGTAGTAAGATGTCTAGCACAGATACGCAGTATTTT,CASSKMSSTDTQYF
few,TRBJ2-2,TRBV12-3/TRBV12-4,.,TGTGCCAGCAGTGATAGGTTTCCTTCGAACACCGGGGAGCTGTTTTTT,CASSDRFPSNTGELFF
.,TRBJ2-7,TRBV25-1,.,TGTGCCAGCAGTGAATGGAAGGCCTCTTACGAGCAGTACTTC,CASSEWKASYEQYF
.,TRBJ2-7,TRBV23-1,.,TGCGCCAGCCCGGGGGGCAGGGGTGGGGTGTACGAGCAGTACTTC,CASPGGRGGVYEQYF
few,TRBJ2-2,TRBV14,TRBD1,TGTGCCAGCAGCCAAGACACAGGGGTCGGGGAGCTGTTTTTT,CASSQDTGVGELFF
few,TRBJ1-3,TRBV14,TRBD1,TGTGCCAGCAGTGGACAGGGCCATGACTCTGGAAACACCATATATTTT,CASSGQGHDSGNTIYF
.,TRBJ2-1,TRBV6-5,TRBD2,TGTGCCAGCAGTTCGATAGCGGGAGGATTTAATGAGCAGTTCTTC,CASSSIAGGFNEQFF
.,TRBJ2-7,TRBV7-2,TRBD2,TGTGCCAGCAGCTTCGAACACCTAGCGGGGTACTACGAGCAGTACTTC,CASSFEHLAGYYEQYF
few,TRBJ2-3,TRBV24-1,.,TGTGCCACCAGTGATTTTCAGGGTTCGGGAGATACGCAGTATTTT,CATSDFQGSGDTQYF